The 23 T cell receptor beta chains below all came from one sample that was sequenced in a study of CD8+ T cells in alopecia areata (dated by TCRdb to the late 2010s). The treatment or condition label of this sample denotes: oral pan-JAK inhibitor, 5-10 mg twice daily. The receptor library was made with the immunoSEQ multiplex PCR assay. For TCR sequencing, RNA was extracted from every sample and reverse transcribed into cDNA to serve as template. What TCRdb holds here is the immuneACCESS table cut down to in-frame rearrangements. Part of the clones is not present; checked against another copy, under half of the missing clones reflect an unresolved V gene, and the others are unexplained. In this sample the table shows some 180,000 clones, around 49% of which occur a single time. Over 9% of the sample is in the top ten clones. The sample consisted of CD8+ T cells sorted from blood, taken around week 53, from a patient treated with tofacitinib. These receptors were taken from a human donor with alopecia areata.

The V call is TRBV9, the J call TRBJ1-2; D is possibly TRBD1 (6 bases). CDR1 is SGDLS and CDR2 is YYNGEE in the germline V gene. There are 17 residues in the CDR3. The V and J ends lost 1 base and 3 bases respectively, with 19 bases between them. This CDR3 is CASSVPSQGLTHYGYTF. In DNA, the CDR3 is TGTGCCAGCAGCGTACCTTCCCAGGGGTTGACTCACTATGGCTACACCTTC.

The count of this clone is one. V and J are TRBV7-8 and TRBJ1-2, with D unresolved. With 1 base removed from V and 4 bases from J, the gap between germline ends came to 7 bases. Germline V gene data show CDR1 as SGHVS and CDR2 as FQNEAQ. The CDR3 is made up of 13 amino acids. CDR3 nucleotides: TGTGCCAGCAGCTTAGGGTCGCTCTATGGCTACACCTTC. This codes for CASSLGSLYGYTF.

The chain uses TRBV19 and TRBJ1-1; possible D gene TRBD1, 5 bases. Germline V lookup: CDR1 LNHDA, CDR2 SQIVND (reference sequence). The CDR3 has 13 amino acids. Trimming took 4 bases from V and 7 from J, leaving 13 bases between them. The CDR3 bases are TGTGCCAGTAGTACAGGGCGGCACCATGAAGCTTTCTTT. It translates to CASSTGRHHEAFF.

This clone was detected only a few times. The chain carries TRBV13 and TRBJ2-3, with 13 bases fitting TRBD2. This CDR3 has 16 amino acids. Germline loops: CDR1 PRHDT, CDR2 FYEKMQ (reference sequence). Unmatched junction bases numbered 3, after V lost 5 bases and J lost 1 base. The chain's CDR3 is CASSLGTSGGTDTQYF. The CDR3 DNA sequence: TGTGCCAGCAGCCTCGGGACTAGCGGGGGCACAGATACGCAGTATTTT.

V usage is TRBV5-6 and J usage is TRBJ1-1; 7 bases match TRBD1. The V gene end was trimmed by 4 bases and the J gene end by 0 bases; junction bases not matched to a gene: 6. CDR1 is SGHDT and CDR2 is YYEEEE in the germline V gene. The CDR3 is 15 residues long. DNA of the CDR3: TGTGCCAGCAGCGGAGGACAGGAAATGAACACTGAAGCTTTCTTT. Translation gives CASSGGQEMNTEAFF.

V is TRBV6-1 and J is TRBJ1-5; D possibly corresponds to TRBD1 (5 bases). CDR3 length: 15 residues. CDR1 and CDR2 from the germline V gene are MNHNS and SASEGT. The V end lost 0 bases, the J end lost 7 bases, and 13 bases lay between the germline ends. The CDR3 loop is CASSEASQGRQPQHF. CDR3 DNA: TGTGCCAGCAGTGAAGCTTCTCAGGGTCGGCAGCCCCAGCATTTT.

The gene calls are TRBV30 and TRBJ2-5; D not resolved. This CDR3 is built from 15 residues. Per germline, CDR1 GTSNPN and CDR2 SVGIG (reference sequence). With 0 bases removed from V and 1 base from J, the gap between germline ends came to 12 bases. The DNA of the CDR3 is TGTGCCTGGAGTGTAGAGCACGGAATCCAAGAGACCCAGTACTTC. This encodes CAWSVEHGIQETQYF.

This clone was counted only a few times. The rearrangement uses TRBV4-3 and TRBJ2-2; D not certain. This CDR3 comprises 14 residues. The germline V gene encodes CDR1 LGHNA and CDR2 YSLEER. Trimming stripped 4 bases from V and 4 bases from J, with 10 bases between. CDR3 amino acids: CASSRISGTGELFF. The CDR3 nucleotides read TGCGCCAGCAGCCGCATTTCCGGCACCGGGGAGCTGTTTTTT.

This clone was recorded once. The genes are TRBV18 and TRBJ2-3; 9 bases are a match to TRBD2. This CDR3 contains 17 residues. Germline V lookup: CDR1 KGHSH, CDR2 LQKENI. V lost 0 bases and J lost 5; bases outside the gene matches: 9. CDR3 loop: CASSPPDGGGAGDTQYF. The CDR3 DNA reads as TGTGCCAGCTCACCACCCGATGGCGGGGGGGCTGGAGATACGCAGTATTTT.

The chain links TRBV6-5 to TRBJ2-3; TRBD1 matches at 8 bases. Germline V gene sequence: CDR1 MNHEY, CDR2 SVGAGI. CDR3 length: 15 residues. The V segment lost 6 bases and the J segment 4 bases; nucleotides outside the gene matches: 9. The CDR3 bases are TGTGCCAGCAGCCCGGGACAGGCGGGACCAGATACGCAGTATTTT. It codes for CASSPGQAGPDTQYF.

This clone was recorded many times. The chain carries TRBV5-4 and TRBJ2-2; the D call may be TRBD1 or TRBD2 (5 bases each). V lost 4 bases and J lost 1, with 11 bases in between. Per the germline V gene, CDR1 is SGHNT and CDR2 is YYREEE (reference sequence). This CDR3 has 15 residues. CDR3 loop: CASSPKGRNTGELFF. In DNA, the CDR3 is TGTGCCAGCAGCCCGAAGGGACGGAACACCGGGGAGCTGTTTTTT.

This rearrangement joins TRBV5-6 to TRBJ2-4, with 8 bases fitting TRBD1. CDR3 size: 14 residues. Germline V gives CDR1 SGHDT, CDR2 YYEEEE. V shed 4 bases and J 6 bases; nucleotides not matched to a gene: 6. The CDR3, as DNA: TGTGCCAGCAGCCTCCGGGACAGGAGAAACATTCAGTACTTC. It translates to CASSLRDRRNIQYF.

V and J are TRBV29-1 and TRBJ2-2, with 13 bases matching TRBD2. Germline assignment: CDR1 SQVTM and CDR2 ANQGSEA. This CDR3 spans 16 amino acids. V lost 7 bases and J lost 2; bases outside the gene matches: 7. The CDR3 DNA reads TGCAGCGCCGAACTAGCGGGGGGGCGAAACACCGGGGAGCTGTTTTTT. Encoded protein: CSAELAGGRNTGELFF.

V gene TRBV6-5 combines with J gene TRBJ2-7, with a possible D match to TRBD1 (5 bases). CDR3 length equals 11 residues. The germline CDR1 and CDR2 sequences are MNHEY and SVGAGI. V was shortened by 6 bases and J by 2 bases, with 5 bases between the two germline ends. The CDR3 bases are TGTGCCAGCAGGACAGCCTACGAGCAGTACTTC. This gives the protein CASRTAYEQYF.

The V gene is TRBV5-1, the J gene TRBJ2-7, with D possibly matching TRBD1 (6 bases). CDR1 and CDR2 (germline): SGHRS, YFSETQ. The CDR3 is 14 residues long. V lost 0 bases, J lost 2 bases, and 9 bases lay in between. CDR3 nucleotides: TGCGCCAGCAGCTTGGCTGACAGGACCTACGAGCAGTACTTC. Protein sequence: CASSLADRTYEQYF.

This chain uses TRBV15 with TRBJ2-3, with D perhaps TRBD1 or TRBD2 (6 bases each). Germline values: CDR1 LNHNV, CDR2 YYDKDF (reference sequence). CDR3 length: 14 residues. V was clipped by 3 bases and J by 5 bases, with 12 bases between them. The CDR3 is CATSRPGAEDTQYF. Here the CDR3 DNA reads TGTGCCACCAGCAGGCCGGGGGCTGAAGATACGCAGTATTTT. The full variable domain, with the rest looked up from reference TRBV15 and TRBJ2-3, is DAMVIQNPRYQVTQFGKPVTLSCSQTLNHNVMYWYQQKSSQAPKLLFHYYDKDFNNEADTPDNFQSRRPNTSFCFLDIRSPGLGDTAMYLCATSRPGAEDTQYFGPGTRLTVL.

This sequence joins TRBV7-9 and TRBJ1-2, with 7 bases aligning to TRBD1. V shed 1 base, J shed 6 bases, and the junction held 5 bases outside the gene matches. CDR1 is SEHNR, CDR2 FQNEAQ, per germline (reference sequence). The CDR3 length is 14 residues. The CDR3 coding sequence is TGTGCCAGCAGCTTAGACAGGGGAGGAGATGGCTACACCTTC. The encoded protein is CASSLDRGGDGYTF.

The CDR3 is CASGTVSYEQYF. DNA of the CDR3: TGTGCCAGCGGGACAGTCTCCTACGAGCAGTACTTC. V usage is TRBV7-9 and J usage is TRBJ2-7, with TRBD1 matching 7 bases. Germline loops: CDR1 SEHNR, CDR2 FQNEAQ (reference sequence). V shed 8 bases, J shed 0 bases, and the junction held 1 base outside the gene matches. This CDR3 comprises 12 residues.

V is TRBV12-5 and J is TRBJ2-5; 7 nucleotides match TRBD1. The CDR3 length is 14 residues. From germline, CDR1 is LGHNT and CDR2 FRNRAP. V gave up 6 bases and J gave up 13 bases; unmatched junction bases: 17. The CDR3 loop is CASGPDRERARRYF. CDR3 DNA sequence: TGTGCTAGTGGCCCAGACAGGGAGAGAGCCCGGAGGTACTTC.

The sample holds one count of this clone. The gene calls are TRBV2 and TRBJ2-1; D is unresolved. Germline V lookup: CDR1 SNHLY, CDR2 FYNNEI. The CDR3 extends over 14 amino acids. The V gene lost 6 bases and the J gene lost 5 bases, with 14 bases spanning the gap. DNA of the CDR3: TGTGCCAGCAGCGGCTCCGTGGGGAACAATGAGCAGTTCTTC. Translating gives CASSGSVGNNEQFF.

The chain carries TRBV10-3 and TRBJ2-1; D is uncertain. The CDR3 runs to 16 residues. The V end lost 6 bases, the J end lost 0 bases, and 15 bases lay between the germline ends. Germline V lookup: CDR1 ENHRY, CDR2 SYGVKD. For the CDR3, the DNA is TGTGCCATCAGGCCCTTGGCGGAGAGCTCCTACAATGAGCAGTTCTTC. Its protein product is CAIRPLAESSYNEQFF.

This clone was found once. The CDR3 loop reads CAISDGGLQYGYTF. CDR3 coding DNA: TGTGCCATCAGTGATGGGGGATTACAGTATGGCTACACCTTC. V usage is TRBV10-3 and J usage is TRBJ1-2; TRBD1 might be the D (5 bases). CDR1 and CDR2 from the germline V gene are ENHRY and SYGVKD. This CDR3 is 14 amino acids long. V was clipped by 3 bases and J by 5 bases, with 13 bases between them.

V and J are TRBV11-2 and TRBJ2-5; 8 bases align to TRBD2. The germline CDR1 and CDR2 sequences are SGHAT and FQNNGV. The CDR3 sequence is 14 residues long. The junction had 5 bases not matched to a gene; V was cut back by 3 bases and J by 5 bases. Here the CDR3 reads CASSLVAGRETQYF. The DNA of the CDR3 is TGTGCCAGCAGCTTGGTAGCGGGGAGGGAGACCCAGTACTTC.